The 7 T cell receptor beta chains given below trace back to one sample, sequenced in a study of a mutant IDH1 vaccine in newly diagnosed glioma. These receptors have no identified antigens. Data came from immunoSEQ multiplex PCR; TCRdb stores just in-frame clones and leaves some out. Seen here are roughly 56,000 clones, approximately 80% observed once, and the top ten hold over 4.5%. Time point defined: week 47, end of study. Doses comprised 300 ug of mutant IDH1 20-mer peptide each, plus topical imiquimod. The starting material was PBMCs, obtained from a glioma patient whose treatment included an IDH1 peptide vaccine. All receptors derive from a middle-aged woman with glioma. Some clones in this sample may be carry-over from other donors' samples.

This chain links TRBV19 with TRBJ2-5; D unclear. V was trimmed by 3 bases and J by 4 bases, leaving 12 bases between them. The CDR3 length is 14 residues. Germline V gene lookup returns CDR1 LNHDA and CDR2 SQIVND (reference sequence). CDR3 residues: CASSMGRWIETQYF. The CDR3, as DNA: TGTGCCAGTAGTATGGGCAGGTGGATAGAGACCCAGTACTTC.

This clone came up a few times. The chain couples TRBV7-9 to TRBJ2-1, with 9 nucleotides matching TRBD1. V was clipped by 4 bases and J by 5 bases; unmatched bases: 3. Germline CDR1 is SEHNR and CDR2 is FQNEAQ (reference sequence). This CDR3 is 14 amino acids long. CDR3 in amino acids: CASSSTGGNNEQFF. The CDR3 DNA reads TGTGCCAGCAGCTCAACAGGGGGCAACAATGAGCAGTTCTTC.

This chain links TRBV5-1 with TRBJ2-7, with 11 bases matching TRBD1. The V and J ends lost 4 bases and 6 bases, in that order; junction bases with no gene match: 6. CDR3 length: 14 amino acids. Germline V gene sequence: CDR1 SGHRS, CDR2 YFSETQ. The CDR3: CASSGRTGGFEQYF. CDR3 DNA sequence: TGCGCCAGCAGCGGGAGGACAGGGGGCTTCGAGCAGTACTTC.

CDR3 sequence: CASTRQRNTEAFF. In DNA, the CDR3 is TGTGCCAGCACCCGGCAGAGGAACACTGAAGCTTTCTTT. The J gene is TRBJ1-1, the V gene TRBV2; D not certain. Trimming removed 7 bases from V and 1 base from J, with 10 bases in between. Germline lookup yields CDR1 SNHLY and CDR2 FYNNEI. The CDR3 loop spans 13 amino acids.

The genes are TRBV5-6 and TRBJ2-7; 7 nucleotides line up with TRBD1. The CDR3 is 14 amino acids. V shed 3 bases and J 2 bases; nucleotides not matched to a gene: 5. Germline assignment: CDR1 SGHDT and CDR2 YYEEEE. CDR3 sequence: CASSSPGQAYEQYF. The CDR3, as DNA: TGTGCCAGCAGCTCCCCCGGACAGGCCTACGAGCAGTACTTC.

The J gene is TRBJ1-1, the V gene TRBV19, with D possibly being TRBD1 (5 bases). Between the trimmed V and J ends, which lost 1 base and 4 bases, there was a span of 16 bases. The CDR3 runs 16 residues. From germline, CDR1 is LNHDA and CDR2 SQIVND (reference sequence). The CDR3 loop reads CASSIGGNRPFTEAFF. DNA of the CDR3: TGTGCCAGTAGTATAGGGGGGAACAGACCCTTCACTGAAGCTTTCTTT.

The chain combines TRBV5-1 with TRBJ2-2, with 7 nucleotides matching TRBD1. From germline, CDR1 is SGHRS and CDR2 YFSETQ. After removal of 4 bases from V and 1 base from J, the junction contained 7 bases not matched to a gene. CDR3 length equals 16 residues. The chain's CDR3 is CASSLTTGVNTGELFF. The CDR3 DNA is TGCGCCAGCAGCCTGACTACAGGGGTGAACACCGGGGAGCTGTTTTTT.